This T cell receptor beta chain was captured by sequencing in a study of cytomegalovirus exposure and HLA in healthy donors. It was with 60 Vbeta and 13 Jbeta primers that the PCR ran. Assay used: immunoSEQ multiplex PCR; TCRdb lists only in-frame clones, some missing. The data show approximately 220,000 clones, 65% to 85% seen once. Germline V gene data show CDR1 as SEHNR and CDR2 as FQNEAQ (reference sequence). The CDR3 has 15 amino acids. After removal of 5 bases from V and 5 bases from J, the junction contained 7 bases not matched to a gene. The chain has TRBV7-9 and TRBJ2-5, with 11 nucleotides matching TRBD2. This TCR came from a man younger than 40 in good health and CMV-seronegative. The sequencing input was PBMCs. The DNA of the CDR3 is TGTGCCAGCAGCCTTAGCGGGGGGGTACAGGAGACCCAGTACTTC. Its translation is CASSLSGGVQETQYF.